These 21 T cell receptor beta chains originate from one sample sequenced in a study of cytomegalovirus exposure and HLA in healthy donors. The PCR contained 60 Vbeta and 13 Jbeta primers. Assay: immunoSEQ multiplex PCR; the TCRdb copy retains only in-frame clones and omits some. The table has hundreds of thousands of clones, over 85% seen once. The material sequenced was PBMCs. These receptors all come from a woman in her late teens or twenties in good health and CMV-seronegative.

This clone was seen only once. The chain carries TRBV5-4 and TRBJ1-2, with a tentative D call TRBD1 (5 bases). CDR1 and CDR2 (germline): SGHNT, YYREEE (reference sequence). Between the trimmed V and J ends, which lost 2 bases and 4 bases, there was a span of 12 bases. The CDR3 has 14 residues. CDR3 amino acids: CASSFPTDFYGYTF. The DNA for the CDR3 is TGTGCCAGCAGCTTCCCGACAGACTTCTATGGCTACACCTTC.

The CDR3 loop is CASEGLAGGQETQYF. CDR3 nucleotide sequence: TGTGCCAGCGAGGGATTAGCGGGGGGGCAAGAGACCCAGTACTTC. The chain has TRBV6-1 and TRBJ2-5; 11 bases align to TRBD2. The CDR3 runs 15 residues. Unmatched junction bases numbered 7, after V lost 8 bases and J lost 2 bases. CDR1 MNHNS and CDR2 SASEGT come from the germline V gene.

The V gene is TRBV6-5, the J gene TRBJ1-1; 8 bases line up with TRBD1. V was clipped by 4 bases and J by 5 bases; unmatched bases: 3. The CDR3 loop spans 13 amino acids. Germline lookup yields CDR1 MNHEY and CDR2 SVGAGI. The CDR3 protein is CASSSTGGTEAFF. CDR3 nucleotide sequence: TGTGCCAGCAGTTCCACAGGGGGGACTGAAGCTTTCTTT.

The chain combines TRBV30 with TRBJ1-5; 7 bases are shared with TRBD1. Germline V CDR1 and CDR2: GTSNPN, SVGIG (reference sequence). Trimming took 0 bases from V and 9 from J; bases not matched to a gene: 8. The CDR3 has 14 residues. Here the CDR3 reads CAWSVGRGRGPQHF. CDR3 bases: TGTGCCTGGAGTGTCGGGAGGGGGCGCGGGCCCCAGCATTTT.

This chain connects TRBV19 to TRBJ1-1; 7 bases agree with TRBD1. The CDR3 spans 15 residues. Germline CDR1 is LNHDA and CDR2 is SQIVND (reference sequence). J lost 6 bases, V lost 1 base, and 8 bases had no gene match. The CDR3 DNA is TGTGCCAGTAGTATAGGGACAGGCCCTCGGGCTGAAGCTTTCTTT. This encodes CASSIGTGPRAEAFF.

Comment on this clone: Compared with germline, one end of the junction differs, possibly owing to a read error. This sample also contains other DNA sequences that code for the same CDR3. The chain couples TRBV25-1 to TRBJ1-6, with D hard to call. The CDR3 runs 15 residues. Looked up from germline, CDR1 is MGHDK and CDR2 is SYGVNS. The CDR3 region is CASSGYEAYNSPLHF. The CDR3 nucleotides are TGTGCCAGCAGTGGGTACGAGGCTTATAATTCCCCCCTCCACTTT.

The V gene is TRBV6-5, the J gene TRBJ2-5; 7 bases agree with TRBD1. V was clipped by 4 bases and J by 4 bases; unmatched bases: 6. The CDR3 is 14 amino acids. Germline assignment: CDR1 MNHEY and CDR2 SVGAGI. The CDR3 is CASSSRGSGETQYF. CDR3 in DNA: TGTGCCAGCAGTTCCAGGGGGTCAGGAGAGACCCAGTACTTC.

The V and J genes are TRBV12-5 and TRBJ2-1, with TRBD2 identical over 10 bases. Per germline, CDR1 LGHNT and CDR2 FRNRAP. V shed 7 bases and J 2 bases; nucleotides not matched to a gene: 5. The CDR3 has 15 residues. This chain's CDR3 is CASAPGLATYNEQFF. Here the CDR3 DNA reads TGTGCTAGTGCCCCGGGACTAGCGACCTACAATGAGCAGTTCTTC.

This clone was seen a single time. This chain connects TRBV5-6 to TRBJ1-2; D may be TRBD1 (5 bases). The germline V gene encodes CDR1 SGHDT and CDR2 YYEEEE. The CDR3 totals 17 residues. The V end was cut by 2 bases, the J end by 2 bases, with 19 bases between. The CDR3 protein is CASSFWVWRDVNYGYTF. Written as DNA, the CDR3 is TGTGCCAGCAGCTTTTGGGTCTGGCGGGACGTAAACTATGGCTACACCTTC. The full variable domain, rest sourced from reference TRBV5-6 and TRBJ1-2, is DAGVTQSPTHLIKTRGQQVTLRCSPKSGHDTVSWYQQALGQGPQFIFQYYEEEERQRGNFPDRFSGHQFPNYSSELNVNALLLGDSALYLCASSFWVWRDVNYGYTFGSGTRLTVV.

This clone was picked up one time. This rearrangement joins TRBV5-1 to TRBJ2-3, with 11 bases fitting TRBD2. CDR1 and CDR2 (germline): SGHRS, YFSETQ. Trimming cost V 1 base and J 0 bases; bases outside gene matches: 4. The CDR3 length is 17 residues. The CDR3 DNA is TGCGCCAGCAGCTTGCCTAGCGGGGGGAGTAGCACAGATACGCAGTATTTT. Protein sequence: CASSLPSGGSSTDTQYF.

The chain links TRBV4-1 to TRBJ2-3, with 13 bases identical to TRBD2. After removal of 0 bases from V and 5 bases from J, the junction contained 11 bases not matched to a gene. Per the germline V gene, CDR1 is MGHRA and CDR2 is YSYEKL. The CDR3 is 19 residues long. CDR3 in DNA: TGCGCCAGCAGCCAAGATCTCTTACTAGCGGGGGGGCCTCGAGATACGCAGTATTTT. Protein: CASSQDLLLAGGPRDTQYF.

The chain carries TRBV29-1 and TRBJ1-2; D uncertain. The CDR3 spans 14 residues. CDR1 is SQVTM and CDR2 is ANQGSEA in the germline V gene. V lost 7 bases and J lost 0, with 15 bases in between. The CDR3 nucleotides read TGCAGCGACCAAAACAGAGAAACTAACTATGGCTACACCTTC. Protein product: CSDQNRETNYGYTF.

Written as DNA, the CDR3 is TGTGCCAGCAGCCGGACAGGGGGAAACGAGCAGTACTTC. Its protein is CASSRTGGNEQYF. V and J are TRBV9 and TRBJ2-7; 10 nucleotides line up with TRBD1. The CDR3 loop spans 13 amino acids. The V segment lost 4 bases and the J segment 5 bases; nucleotides outside the gene matches: 3. The germline V gene encodes CDR1 SGDLS and CDR2 YYNGEE.

This chain uses TRBV27 with TRBJ2-7, with a tentative D call TRBD2 (5 bases). Germline V gene sequence: CDR1 MNHEY, CDR2 SMNVEV (reference sequence). V was cut by 6 bases and J by 3 bases, with 18 bases left in between. This CDR3 region has 15 residues. This CDR3 is CASSLEGVGGYEQYF. In nucleotides, the CDR3 is TGTGCCAGCAGCCTCGAGGGAGTTGGTGGCTACGAGCAGTACTTC.

The CDR3 DNA sequence: TGTGCCAGCAGCCCACTAACTTGGAGGGGCGGCTACACCTTC. This codes for CASSPLTWRGGYTF. The chain recombines TRBV14 with TRBJ1-2, with a weak D call TRBD1 (5 bases). CDR3 length: 14 residues. Germline-derived CDR1 and CDR2 are SGHDN and FVKESK. Trimming took off 4 bases at V and 8 bases at J, with 17 bases between the two ends. The full variable domain, its missing parts supplied by reference TRBV14 and TRBJ1-2, is EAGVTQFPSHSVIEKGQTVTLRCDPISGHDNLYWYRRVMGKEIKFLLHFVKESKQDESGMPNNRFLAERTGGTYSTLKVQPAELEDSGVYFCASSPLTWRGGYTFGSGTRLTVV.

This clone was seen a single time. This chain connects TRBV10-3 to TRBJ2-7; no firm D call. Trimming removed 0 bases from V and 2 bases from J, with 8 bases in between. Germline assignment: CDR1 ENHRY and CDR2 SYGVKD. The CDR3 has 14 amino acids. The CDR3 nucleotides are TGTGCCATCAGTGAGTCGACACAAACCTACGAGCAGTACTTC. It codes for CAISESTQTYEQYF.

The rearrangement links TRBV13 to TRBJ2-3; 10 bases align to TRBD2. This CDR3 region has 17 residues. V dropped 5 bases and J dropped 6; count of bases not matched to a gene: 14. Germline-derived CDR1 and CDR2 are PRHDT and FYEKMQ (reference sequence). DNA for the CDR3: TGTGCCAGCAGCCCAGGCCTAGCGGGGGCCACGGGGGATACGCAGTATTTT. Its protein product is CASSPGLAGATGDTQYF.

The chain joins TRBV6-1 to TRBJ1-1; 7 bases line up with TRBD1. Germline V gene data show CDR1 as MNHNS and CDR2 as SASEGT. The CDR3 is made up of 16 amino acids. The J segment lost 5 bases and the V segment lost 2 bases, leaving 11 bases of the junction unmatched. This chain's CDR3 is CASSELSRGGGTEAFF. CDR3 nucleotides: TGTGCCAGCAGTGAACTCAGTCGAGGGGGCGGTACTGAAGCTTTCTTT.

The V and J genes are TRBV6-4 and TRBJ2-3; D not resolved. The CDR3 is 13 residues long. The V and J ends lost 2 bases and 2 bases respectively, with 5 bases between them. Germline CDR1 is MRHNA and CDR2 is SNTAGT. This CDR3 is CASSDGPTDTQYF. The CDR3 DNA sequence: TGTGCCAGCAGTGACGGCCCCACAGATACGCAGTATTTT.

J is TRBJ1-1 and V is TRBV25-1; no clear D gene. The V and J ends lost 4 bases and 1 base respectively, with 19 bases between them. CDR3 size: 17 residues. Germline CDR1 is MGHDK and CDR2 is SYGVNS. DNA for the CDR3: TGTGCCAGCAGTGGCCGTTTGGAACAGCCGGAGAACACTGAAGCTTTCTTT. It codes for CASSGRLEQPENTEAFF.

V usage is TRBV7-3 and J usage is TRBJ1-6; tentatively, D is TRBD1 (6 bases). The CDR3 covers 15 residues. V was cut by 5 bases and J by 10 bases, with 18 bases left in between. The germline V gene encodes CDR1 SGHTA and CDR2 FQGTGA. Here the CDR3 DNA reads TGTGCCAGCAGCAGGATACCAGGGGATGAATCACCCCTCCACTTT. Protein sequence: CASSRIPGDESPLHF. The whole variable domain, remainder taken from reference TRBV7-3 and TRBJ1-6, is GAGVSQTPSNKVTEKGKYVELRCDPISGHTALYWYRQSLGQGPEFLIYFQGTGAADDSGLPNDRFFAVRPEGSVSTLKIQRTERGDSAVYLCASSRIPGDESPLHFGNGTRLTVT.